Shown below are 21 T cell receptor beta chains from a single sample sequenced in a study of blood T cell repertoires in COVID-19. TCRdb's table, derived via immunoSEQ multiplex PCR, lists solely in-frame clones and lacks some. Of about 62,000 clones listed, around 91% are singletons. Sequenced input: peripheral blood. The receptor source for this set is a woman aged 60-70 years with COVID-19, enrolled during active disease.

This clone was seen only a few times. The gene calls are TRBV5-1 and TRBJ1-3, with D possibly matching TRBD1 (6 bases). CDR1 is SGHRS and CDR2 is YFSETQ in the germline V gene. The CDR3 loop spans 14 amino acids. V was cut by 0 bases and J by 4 bases, with 8 bases left in between. DNA of the CDR3: TGCGCCAGCAGCTTGGACAGGGTAGGAAACACCATATATTTT. Encoded protein: CASSLDRVGNTIYF.

This chain joins TRBV4-3 and TRBJ2-3; a possible D gene is TRBD2 (6 bases). V dropped 0 bases and J dropped 0 bases, with 7 bases sitting between them. CDR3 length: 15 residues. The germline CDR1 and CDR2 sequences are LGHNA and YSLEER. The chain's CDR3 is CASSQDGGSTDTQYF. The CDR3 region has the DNA TGCGCCAGCAGCCAAGATGGAGGGAGCACAGATACGCAGTATTTT.

This chain joins TRBV18 and TRBJ1-1; the D is unclear. The CDR3 runs to 14 residues. CDR1 is KGHSH, CDR2 LQKENI, per germline. V gave up 0 bases and J gave up 3 bases, with 8 bases separating them. The CDR3: CASSPPRGYTEAFF. In DNA, the CDR3 is TGTGCCAGCTCACCACCGAGAGGGTACACTGAAGCTTTCTTT.

The rearrangement uses TRBV28 and TRBJ1-6; 8 bases are shared with TRBD1. Germline V gene data show CDR1 as MDHEN and CDR2 as SYDVKM. This CDR3 is 16 amino acids long. J gave up 5 bases and V 6 bases, and 9 bases lay outside the gene matches. This CDR3 is CASRSQGASNNSPLHF. CDR3 sequence (DNA): TGTGCCAGCAGGTCTCAGGGGGCATCAAATAATTCACCCCTCCACTTT. Based on the CDR3 plus reference TRBV28 and TRBJ1-6, the full variable domain is DVKVTQSSRYLVKRTGEKVFLECVQDMDHENMFWYRQDPGLGLRLIYFSYDVKMKEKGDIPEGYSVSREKKERFSLILESASTNQTSMYLCASRSQGASNNSPLHFGNGTRLTVT.

V gene TRBV6-2 or TRBV6-3 combines with J gene TRBJ1-2; unclear D gene. Germline V gene lookup returns CDR1 MNHEY and CDR2 SVGEGT. Trimming left V 5 bases short and J 5 bases short, with 9 bases between. This CDR3 has 12 amino acids. DNA of the CDR3: TGTGCCAGCAGTGTAACGGGGTATGGCTACACCTTC. Translated, it gives CASSVTGYGYTF.

The genes are TRBV6-5 and TRBJ2-7; 7 bases match TRBD1. This CDR3 spans 16 amino acids. The germline V gene has CDR1 MNHEY and CDR2 SVGAGI. The ends lost 0 bases at V and 4 bases at J; junction bases unmatched: 9. CDR3 sequence (DNA): TGTGCCAGCAGTTACTCGAGTTTGAGGGGGCCATACGAGCAGTACTTC. Protein product: CASSYSSLRGPYEQYF.

The rearrangement links TRBV25-1 to TRBJ2-6, with D maybe TRBD1 (5 bases). Trimming stripped 5 bases from V and 0 bases from J, with 11 bases between. CDR1 is MGHDK and CDR2 is SYGVNS in the germline V gene. This CDR3 has 16 residues. CDR3 bases: TGTGCCAGCAGTCTCCGACAGAGCTCTGGGGCCAACGTCCTGACTTTC. The encoded protein is CASSLRQSSGANVLTF.

The chain recombines TRBV11-2 with TRBJ1-3; no firm D call. The CDR3 sequence is 12 residues long. Germline CDR1 reads SGHAT; CDR2 reads FQNNGV. Trimming pared 4 bases from V and 8 bases from J, leaving 9 bases between. The CDR3 here is CASSSALHTIYF. As DNA, the CDR3 is TGTGCCAGCAGCTCCGCCCTACACACCATATATTTT.

This clone appeared once. The chain links TRBV19 to TRBJ1-3; D remains unclear. Trimming cost V 4 bases and J 0 bases, with 13 bases left between them. The length of the CDR3 is 16 residues. Germline V gives CDR1 LNHDA, CDR2 SQIVND (reference sequence). The CDR3 DNA reads TGTGCCAGTAGTAGAGGCGGCGGATTCTCTGGAAACACCATATATTTT. This gives the protein CASSRGGGFSGNTIYF.

V is TRBV11-2 and J is TRBJ2-5; tentative D call: TRBD2 (5 bases). V shed 4 bases and J shed 4 bases, with 10 bases lying between them. CDR3 size: 13 residues. CDR1 and CDR2 from the germline V gene are SGHAT and FQNNGV. The CDR3 reads CASSYGEVETQYF. The CDR3 region has the DNA TGTGCCAGCAGCTACGGGGAAGTAGAGACCCAGTACTTC.

V is TRBV29-1 and J is TRBJ2-1; a possible D gene is TRBD1 (6 bases). The germline V and J ends were trimmed by 3 bases and 15 bases, with 12 bases remaining between them. CDR3 length equals 10 residues. Germline CDR1 SQVTM, CDR2 ANQGSEA. CDR3 nucleotides: TGCAGCGTTGAGCGACAGGCCCTGTTCTTC. It encodes CSVERQALFF.

A few counts support this clone. The V gene is TRBV6-1, the J gene TRBJ2-5; 13 bases fit TRBD2. CDR1 is MNHNS, CDR2 SASEGT, per germline. This CDR3 contains 20 residues. After removal of 4 bases from V and 4 bases from J, the junction contained 18 bases not matched to a gene. The CDR3 region is CASSGTISTGGLAGRETQYF. CDR3 sequence (DNA): TGTGCCAGCAGTGGAACTATTTCTACAGGGGGACTAGCGGGGCGAGAGACCCAGTACTTC.

The rearrangement links TRBV7-2 to TRBJ1-1, with 10 bases matching TRBD1. Germline loops: CDR1 SGHTA, CDR2 FQGNSA. V gave up 4 bases and J gave up 5 bases; unmatched junction bases: 7. CDR3 size: 15 residues. CDR3 nucleotides: TGTGCCAGCAGCTCTAGAAGGACAGGGGGGACTGAAGCTTTCTTT. This encodes CASSSRRTGGTEAFF. The full variable domain, its missing parts supplied by reference TRBV7-2 and TRBJ1-1, is GAGVSQSPSNKVTEKGKDVELRCDPISGHTALYWYRQSLGQGLEFLIYFQGNSAPDKSGLPSDRFSAERTGGSVSTLTIQRTQQEDSAVYLCASSSRRTGGTEAFFGQGTRLTVV.

This chain connects TRBV9 to TRBJ2-1; D perhaps matches TRBD2 (5 bases). This CDR3 comprises 14 residues. Germline CDR1 is SGDLS and CDR2 is YYNGEE. V shed 5 bases and J shed 0 bases, with 9 bases lying between them. The CDR3 loop reads CASSGGLSYNEQFF. In DNA form, the CDR3 reads TGTGCCAGCAGTGGAGGCCTCTCCTACAATGAGCAGTTCTTC.

The gene calls are TRBV5-4 and TRBJ2-5; 10 positions agree with TRBD1. The CDR3 loop spans 15 amino acids. V dropped 5 bases and J dropped 2; count of bases not matched to a gene: 6. In germline, CDR1 is SGHNT, CDR2 YYREEE (reference sequence). The CDR3 nucleotides read TGTGCCAGCAGGCGGGACAGGGGCGTTCAAGAGACCCAGTACTTC. The encoded protein is CASRRDRGVQETQYF.

V usage is TRBV7-9 and J usage is TRBJ1-5; 8 nucleotides match TRBD1. Germline V CDR1 and CDR2: SEHNR, FQNEAQ (reference sequence). The CDR3 runs 16 residues. V lost 2 bases to trimming and J lost 0 bases; unmatched junction nucleotides: 3. CDR3 loop: CASSLYRGISNQPQHF. As DNA, the CDR3 is TGTGCCAGCAGCTTATACAGGGGGATTAGCAATCAGCCCCAGCATTTT.

The J gene is TRBJ2-5, the V gene TRBV24-1, with unresolved D. The V gene's germline CDR1 is KGHDR and CDR2 SFDVKD. The V gene lost 4 bases and the J gene lost 12 bases, with 11 bases spanning the gap. This CDR3 comprises 11 residues. The CDR3 region has the DNA TGTGCCACCAGTGACCCCCCCCAAAAGTACTTC. It translates to CATSDPPQKYF.

J is TRBJ2-5 and V is TRBV6-1; TRBD2 agrees at 11 bases. V trimming: 2 bases; J trimming: 2 bases; junction bases outside the gene matches: 1. This CDR3 region has 15 residues. The germline V gene has CDR1 MNHNS and CDR2 SASEGT. DNA of the CDR3: TGTGCCAGCAGTGAATTAGCGGGAGGGCAAGAGACCCAGTACTTC. Amino acid sequence: CASSELAGGQETQYF.

The J gene is TRBJ2-7, the V gene TRBV3-1 (or the pseudogene TRBV3-2), with 7 bases fitting TRBD1. Germline CDR1 reads LGHDT; CDR2 reads YNNKEL (reference sequence). V trimming: 4 bases; J trimming: 4 bases; junction bases outside the gene matches: 4. This CDR3 is built from 13 residues. The CDR3 nucleotides read TGTGCCAGCAGCCTAGGGGGACAGTACGAGCAGTACTTC. Translated: CASSLGGQYEQYF.

J is TRBJ2-7 and V is TRBV6-5, with a possible D match to TRBD2 (6 bases). Germline CDR1 and CDR2: MNHEY and SVGAGI. This CDR3 is 13 amino acids long. CDR3 nucleotides: TGTGCGACCTCGCCGCTAGCGCCCTACGAGCAGTACTTC. Protein product: CATSPLAPYEQYF.

The rearrangement uses TRBV6-2 or TRBV6-3 and TRBJ2-1, with TRBD2 matching 7 bases. Trimming took 6 bases from V and 5 from J; bases not matched to a gene: 4. This CDR3 is 13 amino acids long. Germline CDR1 reads MNHEY; CDR2 reads SVGEGT. CDR3 in amino acids: CASSFLADNEQFF. CDR3 DNA sequence: TGTGCCAGCAGCTTCCTAGCGGACAATGAGCAGTTCTTC.